These 10 T cell receptor beta chains share one sample of origin, sequenced in a study of patients and donors after allogeneic stem cell transplantation. TCRdb fed the RT-PCR reads into MiXCR, producing one record per CDR3 protein. The table has under 200,000 distinct CDR3 sequences, about 29% seen once. Sequences were obtained from blood, either unsorted or a sorted T cell fraction (not recorded which). The receptor set was obtained from a human donor who was either an allogeneic HSCT recipient or a stem cell or donor lymphocyte infusion donor (not recorded which). It is not recorded whose cells these are; they may come from a transplant donor.

The V and J genes are TRBV27 and TRBJ2-7, with TRBD2 matching over 13 bases. The CDR3 extends over 17 amino acids. V dropped 2 bases and J dropped 0; count of bases not matched to a gene: 4. Germline V gives CDR1 MNHEY, CDR2 SMNVEV (reference sequence). The CDR3 sequence is CASSLRTSGSLSYEQYF. The CDR3 DNA is TGTGCCAGCAGTTTACGGACTAGCGGGAGTCTCTCCTACGAGCAGTACTTC.

The genes are TRBV28 and TRBJ1-1, with a weak D call TRBD1 (6 bases). Trimming shortened V by 4 bases and J by 1 base, and 13 bases separated the two germline ends. CDR3 length equals 15 residues. Germline V lookup: CDR1 MDHEN, CDR2 SYDVKM. The CDR3 spells CASSSSDRWNTEAFF. The CDR3 region has the DNA TGTGCCAGCAGTTCCTCCGACAGGTGGAACACTGAAGCTTTCTTT.

This clonotype was seen a handful of times. Written as DNA, the CDR3 is TGCAGCGTTGCCCGTCCTAGGTACGGGTTGCCCGGGACTAGCGCAGAGACCCAGTACTTC. Translation: CSVARPRYGLPGTSAETQYF. The J gene is TRBJ2-5, the V gene TRBV29-1; 10 bases match TRBD2. The CDR3 extends over 20 amino acids. Germline V CDR1 and CDR2: SQVTM, ANQGSEA. V lost 4 bases to trimming and J lost 4 bases; unmatched junction nucleotides: 24. Full variable domain (rest looked up from reference TRBV29-1 and TRBJ2-5): SAVISQKPSRDICQRGTSLTIQCQVDSQVTMMFWYRQQPGQSLTLIATANQGSEATYESGFVIDKFPISRPNLTFSTLTVSNMSPEDSSIYLCSVARPRYGLPGTSAETQYFGPGTRLLVL.

This clonotype was counted many times. The CDR3 coding sequence is TGCAGCGTTGAAGAAAGGGGGCGATCTGGAAACACCATATATTTT. This sequence encodes CSVEERGRSGNTIYF. V usage is TRBV29-1 and J usage is TRBJ1-3; 7 bases map to TRBD1. The J segment lost 1 base and the V segment lost 0 bases, leaving 3 bases of the junction unmatched. Germline V gene lookup returns CDR1 SQVTM and CDR2 ANQGSEA. CDR3 size: 15 residues.

This clonotype was counted a few times. The chain combines TRBV20-1 with TRBJ2-2; tentatively, D is TRBD2 (5 bases). This CDR3 contains 11 residues. Trimming left V 8 bases short and J 6 bases short, with 10 bases between. The germline CDR1 and CDR2 sequences are DFQATT and SNEGSKA (reference sequence). The CDR3 sequence is CSTAVAGELFF. For the CDR3, the DNA is TGCAGTACAGCGGTCGCCGGGGAGCTGTTTTTT.

The chain employs TRBV27 and TRBJ2-1; 7 positions agree with TRBD2. V was pared by 2 bases and J by 6 bases, with 7 bases of the junction left unmatched. The CDR3 extends over 15 amino acids. The V gene's germline CDR1 is MNHEY and CDR2 SMNVEV (reference sequence). The CDR3 coding sequence is TGTGCCAGCAGTTTACCGCCTAGCGGACTCAATGAGCAGTTCTTC. This codes for CASSLPPSGLNEQFF.

The chain employs TRBV27 and TRBJ2-1; TRBD2 agrees at 10 bases. The CDR3 is 14 residues long. CDR1 is MNHEY and CDR2 is SMNVEV in the germline V gene (reference sequence). The J segment lost 7 bases and the V segment lost 8 bases, leaving 8 bases of the junction unmatched. Written as DNA, the CDR3 is TGTGCCAGCCAAGCGGGACTAGCGATTAATGAGCAGTTCTTC. Encoded protein: CASQAGLAINEQFF.

This clonotype was seen repeatedly, ten times or more. The chain uses TRBV18 and TRBJ1-5; possible D gene TRBD1, 5 bases. The CDR3 runs 13 residues. Germline V gene lookup returns CDR1 KGHSH and CDR2 LQKENI. V was pared by 4 bases and J by 5 bases, with 9 bases between. The chain's CDR3 is CASSRGVDQPQHF. Written as DNA, the CDR3 is TGTGCCAGCTCACGAGGGGTTGATCAGCCCCAGCATTTT.

This clonotype was seen a few times. This rearrangement joins TRBV4-3 to TRBJ1-2; D is possibly TRBD1 (5 bases). This CDR3 contains 13 residues. Germline lookup yields CDR1 LGHNA and CDR2 YSLEER. V was clipped by 5 bases and J by 4 bases, with 11 bases between them. CDR3 loop: CASSEGGTYGYTF. The CDR3 region has the DNA TGCGCCAGCAGCGAAGGAGGGACCTATGGCTACACCTTC.

V is TRBV27 and J is TRBJ2-2; 14 bases map to TRBD2. V dropped 1 base and J dropped 7; count of bases not matched to a gene: 5. This CDR3 region has 17 residues. The germline CDR1 and CDR2 sequences are MNHEY and SMNVEV (reference sequence). The CDR3 nucleotides read TGTGCCAGCAGTTTATTAGGAGGGACTAGCGGGAGCGGGGAGCTGTTTTTT. Its translation: CASSLLGGTSGSGELFF.